This TCR beta chain was captured in a study of lymphopenia after photon versus proton radiotherapy. In the case of this clone: The antigen is not known.

Libraries were prepared by immunoSEQ multiplex PCR; TCRdb keeps only in-frame clonotypes and omits some of them. This sample has tens of thousands of clones, with approximately 92% found just once. Overall study findings and caveats: Post-nadir TCR diversity decline inversely tracked overall survival among those who died.

The CDR3 sequence is 14 residues long. The germline V gene encodes CDR1 MNHEY and CDR2 SVGAGI. V was clipped by 7 bases and J by 3 bases, with 14 bases between them. J is TRBJ2-3 and V is TRBV6-5; weak D call: TRBD1 (5 bases). Sequenced material: peripheral blood, taken from a patient treated with photon-based radiotherapy. The TCR was taken from a woman in her 40s with cholangiocarcinoma. CDR3 protein: CASKPGLGTDTQYF. CDR3 DNA sequence: TGTGCCAGCAAGCCAGGGCTAGGGACAGATACGCAGTATTTT.